The sequence of this T cell receptor (beta chain) was determined in a study of blood T cell repertoires in COVID-19. Study details: Whether acute or convalescent, the COVID-19 samples came from the United States, Italy and Spain. PBMCs, B-cell-depleted T cells, or T cells were the source of the cDNA or gDNA that made up the material.

This CDR3 region has 20 residues. V lost 6 bases and J 1 base, leaving 27 bases between the germline ends. The germline CDR1 and CDR2 sequences are MNHEY and SMNVEV (reference sequence). This clone occurred once. Assay used: immunoSEQ multiplex PCR; TCRdb lists only in-frame clones, some missing. The repertoire has 75,000 to 100,000 clones, roughly three quarters of them found once; the top ten carry approximately 9.3%. Sequenced: peripheral blood. The receptor comes from a woman of 80 years or more with acute or convalescent COVID-19. The chain is built from TRBV27 and TRBJ2-2, with a possible D match to TRBD1 (6 bases). Written as DNA, the CDR3 is TGTGCCAGCAGCCTGAGGGTGTTCCTGAACAGGGACCTGAACACCGGGGAGCTGTTTTTT. Protein: CASSLRVFLNRDLNTGELFF.